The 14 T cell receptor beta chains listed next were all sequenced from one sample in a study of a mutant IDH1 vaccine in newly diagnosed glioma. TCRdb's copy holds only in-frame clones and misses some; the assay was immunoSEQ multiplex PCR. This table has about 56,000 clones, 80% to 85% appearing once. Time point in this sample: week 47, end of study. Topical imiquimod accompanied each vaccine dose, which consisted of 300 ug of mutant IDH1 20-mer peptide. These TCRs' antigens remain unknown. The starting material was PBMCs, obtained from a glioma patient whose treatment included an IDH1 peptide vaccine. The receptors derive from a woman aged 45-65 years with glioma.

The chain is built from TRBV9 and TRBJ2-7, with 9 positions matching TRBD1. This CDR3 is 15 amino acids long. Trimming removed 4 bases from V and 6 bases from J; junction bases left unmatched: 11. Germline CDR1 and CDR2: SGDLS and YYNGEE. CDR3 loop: CASSPQDRGASEQYF. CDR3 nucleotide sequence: TGTGCCAGCAGCCCCCAGGACAGGGGCGCTTCCGAGCAGTACTTC.

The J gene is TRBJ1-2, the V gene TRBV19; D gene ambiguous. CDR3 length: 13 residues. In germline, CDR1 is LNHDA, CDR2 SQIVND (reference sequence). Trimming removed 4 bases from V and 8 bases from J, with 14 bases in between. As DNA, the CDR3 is TGTGCCAGTAGTACATCTAAGTTGCCGGGCTACACCTTC. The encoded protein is CASSTSKLPGYTF.

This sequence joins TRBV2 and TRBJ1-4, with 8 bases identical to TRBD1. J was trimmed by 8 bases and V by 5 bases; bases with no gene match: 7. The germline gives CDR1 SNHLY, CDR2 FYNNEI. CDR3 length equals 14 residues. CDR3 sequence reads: CASSQDRGGEKLFF. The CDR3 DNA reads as TGTGCCAGCAGTCAAGACAGGGGAGGAGAAAAACTGTTTTTT.

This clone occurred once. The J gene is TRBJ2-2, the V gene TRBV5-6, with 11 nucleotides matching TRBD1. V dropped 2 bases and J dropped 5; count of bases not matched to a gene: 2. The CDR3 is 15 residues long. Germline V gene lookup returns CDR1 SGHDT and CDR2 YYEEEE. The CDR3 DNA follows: TGTGCCAGCAGCTTTGGGACAGGGGGAACCGGGGAGCTGTTTTTT. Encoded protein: CASSFGTGGTGELFF.

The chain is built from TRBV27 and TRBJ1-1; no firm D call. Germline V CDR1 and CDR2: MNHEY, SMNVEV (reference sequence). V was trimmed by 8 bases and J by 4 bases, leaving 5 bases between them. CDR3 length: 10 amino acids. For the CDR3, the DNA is TGTGCCAGCGGGAGCACTGAAGCTTTCTTT. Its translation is CASGSTEAFF.

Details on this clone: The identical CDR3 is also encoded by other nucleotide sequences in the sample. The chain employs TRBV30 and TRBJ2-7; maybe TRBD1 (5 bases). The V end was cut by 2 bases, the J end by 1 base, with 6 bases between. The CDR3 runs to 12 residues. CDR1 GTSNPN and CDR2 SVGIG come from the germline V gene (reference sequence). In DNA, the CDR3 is TGTGCCTGGAGTCGACAGTCCTACGAGCAGTACTTC. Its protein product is CAWSRQSYEQYF.

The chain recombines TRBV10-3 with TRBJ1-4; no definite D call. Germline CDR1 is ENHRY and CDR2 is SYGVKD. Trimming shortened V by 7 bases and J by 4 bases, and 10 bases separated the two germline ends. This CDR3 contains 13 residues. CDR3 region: CAINGQLNEKLFF. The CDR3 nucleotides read TGTGCCATCAACGGGCAGCTTAATGAAAAACTGTTTTTT.

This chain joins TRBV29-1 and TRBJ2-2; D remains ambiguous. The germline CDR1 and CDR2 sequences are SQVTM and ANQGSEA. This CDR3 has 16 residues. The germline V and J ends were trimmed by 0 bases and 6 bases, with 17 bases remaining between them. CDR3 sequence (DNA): TGCAGCGTTGAAGAAAGGGTAAAGGGCGACGCCGGGGAGCTGTTTTTT. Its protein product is CSVEERVKGDAGELFF.

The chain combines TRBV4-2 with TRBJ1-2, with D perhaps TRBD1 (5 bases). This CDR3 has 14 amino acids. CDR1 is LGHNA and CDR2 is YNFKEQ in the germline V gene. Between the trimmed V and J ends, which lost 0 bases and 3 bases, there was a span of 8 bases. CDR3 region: CASSQEGTDYGYTF. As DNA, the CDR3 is TGTGCCAGCAGCCAAGAAGGGACGGACTATGGCTACACCTTC.

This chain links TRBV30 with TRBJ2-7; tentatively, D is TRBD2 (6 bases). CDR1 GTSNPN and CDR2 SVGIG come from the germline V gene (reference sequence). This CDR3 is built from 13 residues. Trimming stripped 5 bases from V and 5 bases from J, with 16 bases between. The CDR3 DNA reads TGTGCCTGGTGTCTAGCGAGTCTGGACGAGCAGTACTTC. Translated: CAWCLASLDEQYF.

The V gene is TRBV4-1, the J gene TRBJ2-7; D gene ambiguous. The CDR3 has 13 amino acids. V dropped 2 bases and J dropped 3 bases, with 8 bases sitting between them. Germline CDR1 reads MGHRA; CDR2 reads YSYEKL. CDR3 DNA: TGCGCCAGCAGCCAAAGCGAGGACTACGAGCAGTACTTC. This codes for CASSQSEDYEQYF.

CDR3 sequence: CASSLGIATYEQYF. CDR3 DNA sequence: TGCGCCAGCAGCTTGGGTATAGCCACCTACGAGCAGTACTTC. This sequence joins TRBV5-1 and TRBJ2-7; D is undetermined. CDR3 length: 14 amino acids. Germline CDR1 and CDR2: SGHRS and YFSETQ. V was cut by 0 bases and J by 2 bases, with 9 bases left in between.

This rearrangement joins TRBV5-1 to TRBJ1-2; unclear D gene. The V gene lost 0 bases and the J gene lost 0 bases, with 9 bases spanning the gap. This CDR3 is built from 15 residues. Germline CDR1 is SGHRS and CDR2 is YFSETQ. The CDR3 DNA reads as TGCGCCAGCAGCTTGGAGGGTACGCCTAACTATGGCTACACCTTC. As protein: CASSLEGTPNYGYTF.

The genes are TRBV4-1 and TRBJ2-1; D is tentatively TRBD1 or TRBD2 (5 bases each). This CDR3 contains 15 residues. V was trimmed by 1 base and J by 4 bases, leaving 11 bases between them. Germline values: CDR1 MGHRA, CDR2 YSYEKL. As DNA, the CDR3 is TGCGCCAGCAGCCAAGTCCGGGGCCCATACAATGAGCAGTTCTTC. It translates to CASSQVRGPYNEQFF.